This T cell receptor (beta chain) stems from a study of patients and donors after allogeneic stem cell transplantation. The germline V gene encodes CDR1 GTSNPN and CDR2 SVGIG (reference sequence). Trimming shortened V by 3 bases and J by 7 bases, and 18 bases separated the two germline ends. There are 14 residues in the CDR3. TCRdb re-derived calls from the RT-PCR reads in MiXCR, one entry per CDR3 protein. The sample has 410,000 or so distinct CDR3 sequences, 16% seen once. The clonotype originates from a human donor who was either an allogeneic HSCT recipient or a stem cell or donor lymphocyte infusion donor (not recorded which). It is not recorded whose cells these are; they may come from a transplant donor. This rearrangement joins TRBV30 to TRBJ2-5; perhaps TRBD2 as D (6 bases). Sequencing used blood, either unsorted or a sorted T cell fraction (not recorded which). The CDR3 loop is CAWSATTGGTTQYF. In DNA form, the CDR3 reads TGTGCCTGGAGCGCGACTACCGGGGGAACGACCCAGTACTTC.